The subject of this entry is one T cell receptor (beta chain). Its specificity is unknown. This entry is derived from a study of cytomegalovirus exposure and HLA in healthy donors. Findings and limits, study-wide: It was reported that the classifier diagnosed cytomegalovirus status with high specificity and sensitivity in both the original and validation cohorts. Later, an analysis found that TCR clusters from the first cohort tended to co-occur in the roughly 110 validation repertoires. It was 160 or so TCR beta chains that were listed as cytomegalovirus-associated. As confirmed in vitro, three CMV-associated chains were specific for CMV antigens.

The germline gives CDR1 SGHAT, CDR2 FQNNGV. The CDR3 loop spans 15 amino acids. Trimming removed 1 base from V and 3 bases from J, with 13 bases in between. Some clones are missing from TCRdb's copy, which holds only in-frame ones; the method was immunoSEQ multiplex PCR. There are 150,000 to 200,000 clones in the sample; more than 75% occur only once, and 6% to 8.5% lies in the top ten. The rearrangement joins TRBV11-2 to TRBJ2-7; D possibly corresponds to TRBD2 (6 bases). The receptor comes from a young man in good health and CMV-seropositive. Input material: PBMCs. The CDR3 loop is CASSLVSGRGYEQYF. The CDR3, as DNA: TGTGCCAGCAGCTTAGTTTCCGGGAGAGGCTACGAGCAGTACTTC.